This TCR beta chain was captured in a study of T cell responses to AZD1222 COVID-19 vaccine. For this clone: Its antigen is unknown.

Trimming took 5 bases from V and 0 from J, leaving 11 bases between them. Germline values: CDR1 SGHTA, CDR2 FQGNSA. The CDR3 length is 14 residues. Measured with immunoSEQ multiplex PCR; TCRdb has only the in-frame clones, and not every one. The data hold tens of thousands of clones, with approximately 90% observed a single time. Overall study results and limits: Clonal diversity was possibly underestimated; the donors were predominantly white British and more often female. There were vaccine-associated CD4 TCRs across spike, dominant at 160-218 and 743-854. Repertoire samples came only from after the peak T cell response.

This chain links TRBV7-2 with TRBJ2-7; D gene uncertain. The specimen was peripheral blood, collected 28 days after the second AZD1222 dose. This TCR came from an adult who received the AZD1222 COVID-19 vaccine. The CDR3 bases are TGTGCCAGCAGCCCGCGGTATAACTCCTACGAGCAGTACTTC. Amino acids: CASSPRYNSYEQYF.